These T cell receptor beta chains were read from a single sample in a study of blood T cell repertoires in COVID-19. Data came from immunoSEQ multiplex PCR; TCRdb stores just in-frame clones and leaves some out. This table holds 200,000 to 250,000 clones, approximately 87% found once. The specimen was peripheral blood. All receptors come from a woman aged 50 to 60 with acute or convalescent COVID-19. Both conserved end residues are part of each CDR3. Each record gives: V gene, J gene, clone size, D gene, CDR3 DNA, CDR3 protein. D genes are given only for firm matches. Clone size, where shown, is once, few, many, or a class for clones that have expanded.

v_call: TRBV14; j_call: TRBJ2-7; clone_size: -; d_call: -; cdr3_nt: TGTGCCAGCAGCCAAGATGAACGGTCCTACGAGCAGTACTTC; cdr3_aa: CASSQDERSYEQYF
v_call: TRBV19; j_call: TRBJ2-7; clone_size: -; d_call: -; cdr3_nt: TGTGCCAGTGCCGGAAGCGACTACGAGCAGTACTTC; cdr3_aa: CASAGSDYEQYF
v_call: TRBV10-3; j_call: TRBJ2-6; clone_size: -; d_call: TRBD2; cdr3_nt: TGTGCCATCAGCACTAGCGGGGGGTCCTCTGGGGCCAACGTCCTGACTTTC; cdr3_aa: CAISTSGGSSGANVLTF
v_call: TRBV15; j_call: TRBJ2-6; clone_size: -; d_call: -; cdr3_nt: TGTGCCACCAGCAGAGATAGGGGCTCTGGGGCCAACGTCCTGACTTTC; cdr3_aa: CATSRDRGSGANVLTF
v_call: TRBV7-3; j_call: TRBJ1-1; clone_size: -; d_call: -; cdr3_nt: TGTGCCAGCAGCTTAGGACAGCTACGAAACACTGAAGCTTTCTTT; cdr3_aa: CASSLGQLRNTEAFF
v_call: TRBV2; j_call: TRBJ1-6; clone_size: -; d_call: TRBD1; cdr3_nt: TGTGCCAGCAGGGGGACAGAGAATAATTCACCCCTCCACTTT; cdr3_aa: CASRGTENNSPLHF
v_call: TRBV10-3; j_call: TRBJ1-2; clone_size: once; d_call: -; cdr3_nt: TGTGCCATCAGTGAGGTACAGGGTCTAGGAGGCTACACCTTC; cdr3_aa: CAISEVQGLGGYTF
v_call: TRBV7-2; j_call: TRBJ1-6; clone_size: -; d_call: -; cdr3_nt: TGTGCCAGCAGCTTATTGCAGGCCGGAAATTCACCCCTCCACTTT; cdr3_aa: CASSLLQAGNSPLHF
v_call: TRBV10-1; j_call: TRBJ1-1; clone_size: once; d_call: -; cdr3_nt: TGCGCCAGCAGTATTAGGGGAAGGAGTGGAGCTTTCTTT; cdr3_aa: CASSIRGRSGAFF
v_call: TRBV7-2; j_call: TRBJ2-7; clone_size: -; d_call: -; cdr3_nt: TGTGCCAGCAGCTTAGTATTCGGGTTCGAGCAGTACTTC; cdr3_aa: CASSLVFGFEQYF
v_call: TRBV25-1; j_call: TRBJ2-5; clone_size: -; d_call: TRBD1; cdr3_nt: TGTGCCAGCAGTGACAGGGGGCGAGAGACCCAGTACTTC; cdr3_aa: CASSDRGRETQYF
v_call: TRBV5-1; j_call: TRBJ2-2; clone_size: -; d_call: -; cdr3_nt: TGCGCCAGCAGCCCTACCCTAAGTACCGGGGAGCTGTTTTTT; cdr3_aa: CASSPTLSTGELFF
v_call: TRBV10-1; j_call: TRBJ2-1; clone_size: -; d_call: TRBD1; cdr3_nt: TGCGCCAGCAGTGGGGACAGGACCTACAATGAGCAGTTCTTC; cdr3_aa: CASSGDRTYNEQFF
v_call: TRBV4-3; j_call: TRBJ1-2; clone_size: -; d_call: -; cdr3_nt: TGCGCCAGCAGCCAAGTTCTTGGGGGCGTCTATGGCTACACCTTC; cdr3_aa: CASSQVLGGVYGYTF
v_call: TRBV7-8; j_call: TRBJ1-1; clone_size: -; d_call: -; cdr3_nt: TGTGCCAGCAGTTCCCGGCAGCCGGGGGAAGCTTTCTTT; cdr3_aa: CASSSRQPGEAFF
v_call: TRBV30; j_call: TRBJ2-7; clone_size: once; d_call: TRBD1; cdr3_nt: TGTGCCTGGAACCGGGACAGCTACGAGCAGTACTTC; cdr3_aa: CAWNRDSYEQYF
v_call: TRBV21-1; j_call: TRBJ2-1; clone_size: -; d_call: -; cdr3_nt: TGTGCCAGCAGCAAAGCGCCGGACAGGGCGGTCAATGAGCAGTTCTTC; cdr3_aa: CASSKAPDRAVNEQFF
v_call: TRBV6-5; j_call: TRBJ2-7; clone_size: -; d_call: TRBD2; cdr3_nt: TGTGCCAGCATTCCTAGCGGGAGGCCTCCCTACGAGCAGTACTTC; cdr3_aa: CASIPSGRPPYEQYF
v_call: TRBV19; j_call: TRBJ1-2; clone_size: -; d_call: -; cdr3_nt: TGTGCCAGTAGTATAGAGGGACTGATCACCAATGGCTACACCTTC; cdr3_aa: CASSIEGLITNGYTF
v_call: TRBV4-3; j_call: TRBJ2-4; clone_size: -; d_call: -; cdr3_nt: TGCGCCAGCAGCCAAGACAGGGGTGAGGACATTCAGTACTTC; cdr3_aa: CASSQDRGEDIQYF
v_call: TRBV5-8; j_call: TRBJ1-1; clone_size: -; d_call: -; cdr3_nt: TGTGCCAGCAGCTTGATGGGGGCGGACACTGAAGCTTTCTTT; cdr3_aa: CASSLMGADTEAFF
v_call: TRBV18; j_call: TRBJ1-1; clone_size: -; d_call: TRBD1; cdr3_nt: TGTGCCAGCTCACCAAGGACAGGGGGCGATCCCCGGACTGAAGCTTTCTTT; cdr3_aa: CASSPRTGGDPRTEAFF
v_call: TRBV19; j_call: TRBJ2-1; clone_size: -; d_call: -; cdr3_nt: TGTGCCAGTAGTAATGTTCAGGGCGCCTACAATGAGCAGTTCTTC; cdr3_aa: CASSNVQGAYNEQFF
v_call: TRBV5-1; j_call: TRBJ2-7; clone_size: -; d_call: TRBD2; cdr3_nt: TGCGCCAGCAGCATTGTAGCGGGGGGGACTGGCTACGAGCAGTACTTC; cdr3_aa: CASSIVAGGTGYEQYF
v_call: TRBV20-1; j_call: TRBJ1-2; clone_size: -; d_call: -; cdr3_nt: TGCAGTGCGAGTCTCGGGCAGGGAAGGGGCTACACCTTC; cdr3_aa: CSASLGQGRGYTF
v_call: TRBV11-3; j_call: TRBJ1-6; clone_size: -; d_call: TRBD1; cdr3_nt: TGTGCCAGCAGCTTGGAACGACAGGGGAGTTCACCCCTCCACTTT; cdr3_aa: CASSLERQGSSPLHF
v_call: TRBV24-1; j_call: TRBJ2-1; clone_size: once; d_call: TRBD1; cdr3_nt: TGTGCCACCAGTGACGCCGGGACAGGGGGCGAGCAGTTCTTC; cdr3_aa: CATSDAGTGGEQFF
v_call: TRBV3-1/TRBV3-2; j_call: TRBJ1-1; clone_size: -; d_call: -; cdr3_nt: TGTGCCAGCAGCCAGGGGACTATGAACACTGAAGCTTTCTTT; cdr3_aa: CASSQGTMNTEAFF
v_call: TRBV21-1; j_call: TRBJ1-6; clone_size: -; d_call: -; cdr3_nt: TGTGCCAGTGCGTCAAATACCCTACAGAGAAATTATTCACCCCTCCACTTT; cdr3_aa: CASASNTLQRNYSPLHF
v_call: TRBV11-2; j_call: TRBJ2-6; clone_size: -; d_call: -; cdr3_nt: TGTGCCAGCAGCGCGGGACCGCCTCCCAACGTCCTGACTTTC; cdr3_aa: CASSAGPPPNVLTF
v_call: TRBV11-2; j_call: TRBJ2-2; clone_size: -; d_call: -; cdr3_nt: TGTGCCAGCAGCTCCTTCAGGGCCAACACCGGGGAGCTGTTTTTT; cdr3_aa: CASSSFRANTGELFF
v_call: TRBV13; j_call: TRBJ2-5; clone_size: -; d_call: -; cdr3_nt: TGTGCCAGCAGCTTATGGGTGCAAAGGGGAGGAGGAGAGACCCAGTACTTC; cdr3_aa: CASSLWVQRGGGETQYF
v_call: TRBV25-1; j_call: TRBJ1-2; clone_size: few; d_call: TRBD1; cdr3_nt: TGTGCCAGCAGTGACGACAGGGGCCGCTATGGCTACACCTTC; cdr3_aa: CASSDDRGRYGYTF
v_call: TRBV3-1/TRBV3-2; j_call: TRBJ1-2; clone_size: -; d_call: TRBD1; cdr3_nt: TGTGCCAGCAGCCAAGAGGGACAGAGGGGCTACACCTTC; cdr3_aa: CASSQEGQRGYTF
v_call: TRBV2; j_call: TRBJ1-1; clone_size: -; d_call: -; cdr3_nt: TGTGCCAGCTACCTAGACAGGTTAAGGAACACTGAAGCTTTCTTT; cdr3_aa: CASYLDRLRNTEAFF
v_call: TRBV3-1/TRBV3-2; j_call: TRBJ2-3; clone_size: few; d_call: -; cdr3_nt: TGTGCCAGCAGCCTCAACACAGATACGCAGTATTTT; cdr3_aa: CASSLNTDTQYF
v_call: TRBV4-3; j_call: TRBJ2-3; clone_size: -; d_call: TRBD2; cdr3_nt: TGCGCCAGCAGCCGAACATTAGCGGGGGATTATACGCAGTATTTT; cdr3_aa: CASSRTLAGDYTQYF
v_call: TRBV7-9; j_call: TRBJ2-1; clone_size: -; d_call: -; cdr3_nt: TGTGCCAGCAGCTTAGAAACGGGTGGCGCTGAGCAGTTCTTC; cdr3_aa: CASSLETGGAEQFF
v_call: TRBV4-1; j_call: TRBJ2-1; clone_size: -; d_call: TRBD1; cdr3_nt: TGCGCCAGCAGCCAGCGGACAGGGAACAATGAGCAGTTCTTC; cdr3_aa: CASSQRTGNNEQFF
v_call: TRBV5-1; j_call: TRBJ1-1; clone_size: -; d_call: TRBD1; cdr3_nt: TGCGCCAGCAGCTTGGAAGGGACAGGGGGCCGAGCTTTCTTT; cdr3_aa: CASSLEGTGGRAFF
v_call: TRBV3-1/TRBV3-2; j_call: TRBJ2-3; clone_size: once; d_call: -; cdr3_nt: TGTGCCAGCAGCCAGCGAGGCACAGATACGCAGTATTTT; cdr3_aa: CASSQRGTDTQYF
v_call: TRBV11-1; j_call: TRBJ2-2; clone_size: -; d_call: TRBD2; cdr3_nt: TGTGCCAGCAGCACGACCGGGGGGGCCGGGGAGCTGTTTTTT; cdr3_aa: CASSTTGGAGELFF
v_call: TRBV24-1; j_call: TRBJ1-2; clone_size: -; d_call: -; cdr3_nt: TGTGCCACCAGTGAGTCAGGGAAAGGTGGCTACACCTTC; cdr3_aa: CATSESGKGGYTF
v_call: TRBV30; j_call: TRBJ1-5; clone_size: many; d_call: TRBD1; cdr3_nt: TGTGCCTGGAGGGAAGGACAGGGGTCCAGCCCCCAGCATTTT; cdr3_aa: CAWREGQGSSPQHF
v_call: TRBV2; j_call: TRBJ1-6; clone_size: -; d_call: TRBD1; cdr3_nt: TGTGCCAGCAGTCCCGAACAGGGGGGCTATAATTCACCCCTCCACTTT; cdr3_aa: CASSPEQGGYNSPLHF
v_call: TRBV27; j_call: TRBJ1-6; clone_size: few; d_call: TRBD1; cdr3_nt: TGTGCCAGCACCAGCCCGGACAGGGGATTTTCACCCCTCCACTTT; cdr3_aa: CASTSPDRGFSPLHF